This passage covers 2 T cell receptor beta chains from one sample sequenced in a study of cytomegalovirus exposure and HLA in healthy donors. In the PCR, 60 Vbeta and 13 Jbeta primers were used. The table came from immunoSEQ multiplex PCR; TCRdb's copy has only in-frame clones and leaves some out. This table holds hundreds of thousands of clones, around 76% found once. Input material: PBMCs. Every receptor here comes from a man aged 40-50 years in good health and CMV-seropositive.

This chain links TRBV6-5 with TRBJ2-3; 10 bases match TRBD2. The CDR3 runs to 15 residues. Looked up from germline, CDR1 is MNHEY and CDR2 is SVGAGI. Trimming cost V 3 bases and J 7 bases; bases outside gene matches: 7. CDR3 sequence: CASSYSLAGDHTQYF. CDR3 nucleotide sequence: TGTGCCAGCAGTTATAGCCTAGCGGGAGATCATACGCAGTATTTT.

The J gene is TRBJ2-1, the V gene TRBV7-9; possible D gene TRBD2, 6 bases. The germline V and J ends were trimmed by 5 bases and 10 bases, with 21 bases remaining between them. The CDR3 has 15 amino acids. Germline CDR1 reads SEHNR; CDR2 reads FQNEAQ (reference sequence). CDR3 sequence: CASSTLDGGYSEQFF. CDR3 DNA sequence: TGTGCCAGCAGCACCCTAGACGGAGGGTACTCCGAGCAGTTCTTC.